This T cell receptor (beta chain) was found in a study of identical twins. This clonotype came up many times. Its antigen remains unidentified. Study-wide points: Models underestimated out-of-frame TCR alpha sharing in monozygotic twins. With abundant cord blood beta clonotypes, insertions were fewer; memory repertoires showed no such pattern.

The CDR3 length is 15 residues. Germline lookup yields CDR1 MGHDK and CDR2 SYGVNS. V lost 3 bases, J lost 5 bases, and 13 bases lay in between. Each CDR3 protein is one row after TCRdb ran MiXCR on the 5' RACE reads. In the table there are about 100,000 distinct CDR3 sequences, 5.9% of which are singletons. Specimen: memory T cells sorted from blood. This receptor was taken from a woman aged 45-60 years in good health. The gene calls are TRBV25-1 and TRBJ1-4; D unclear. In nucleotides, the CDR3 is TGTGCCAGCAGTGATATCGCAGGATTAAATGAAAAACTGTTTTTT. Its protein product is CASSDIAGLNEKLFF.